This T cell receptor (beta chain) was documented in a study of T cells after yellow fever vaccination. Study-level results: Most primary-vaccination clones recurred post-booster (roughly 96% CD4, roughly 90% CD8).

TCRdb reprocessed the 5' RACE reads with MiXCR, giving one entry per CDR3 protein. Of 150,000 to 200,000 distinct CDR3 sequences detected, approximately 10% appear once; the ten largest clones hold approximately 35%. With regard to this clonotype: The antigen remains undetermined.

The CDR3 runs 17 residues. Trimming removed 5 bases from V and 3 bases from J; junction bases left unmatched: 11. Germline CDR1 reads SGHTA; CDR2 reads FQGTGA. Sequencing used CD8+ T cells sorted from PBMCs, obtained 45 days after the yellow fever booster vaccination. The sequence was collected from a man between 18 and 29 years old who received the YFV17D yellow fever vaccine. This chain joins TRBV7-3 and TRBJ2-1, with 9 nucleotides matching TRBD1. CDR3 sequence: CASSQPPGQGIYNEQFF. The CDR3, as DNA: TGTGCCAGCAGCCAACCCCCGGGACAGGGAATCTACAATGAGCAGTTCTTC.